This T cell receptor (beta chain) was documented in a study of CD8 T cells in ankylosing spondylitis (dated 2017 in TCRdb). At the level of the whole study: The study profiled T cell receptor beta repertoires in healthy donors and ankylosing spondylitis patients to find disease-linked TCR variants. In total, the full study cohort was made up of 100 to 140 healthy donors and about two dozen ankylosing spondylitis patients. Peripheral blood samples were taken, and synovial fluid was additionally collected from ankylosing spondylitis patients.

Ten or more counts support this clonotype. The antigen it recognizes is unknown. No qualities accompany the bases; no much larger clone lies one base away. The reads were generated on an Illumina HiSeq 2500. TCR beta libraries were prepared by quantitative 5'-RACE with molecular barcodes. On the study's bioinformatics: Disease-linked TCR variants were identified with a new computational method built on a probabilistic model of VDJ rearrangement. In TCRdb, the public reads were trimmed at Q25 with fastp and aligned with MiXCR, with productive beta chains retained. Every entry covers one CDR3 protein and lists the most common genes and DNA from its rows. The V and J calls come from TCRdb's annotation, not from the publication. The sample table lists 240,000 or so distinct CDR3 sequences, about 9.1% of them with a count of one. The ten largest clones capture approximately 6.2% of the sample. V trim: 3 bases; J trim: 7 bases; unmatched bases: 11. From cysteine to phenylalanine, the CDR3 is 14 amino acids long. Only the CDR3 portion is preserved as DNA: 42 bases, with reading frame beginning at the first base. CDR1 and CDR2 (DFQATT, SNEGSKA) derive from the germline V gene (reference sequence).

The research as a whole found: A TCR beta motif of fewer than 10 highly homologous amino acid variants appeared characteristic of blood from ankylosing spondylitis patients. The disease-linked clones were reported as significantly enriched in matched synovial fluid samples from ankylosing spondylitis patients. Some motif variants were previously reported in synovial fluid and blood of reactive arthritis patients, suggesting common disease-initiation mechanisms. The disease-linked clones had a CD8+ phenotype and were found at relatively low frequencies in peripheral blood.

The V and J genes are TRBV20-1 and TRBJ2-7, with 8 central nucleotides matching TRBD2. The sequenced sample consisted of blood, either unsorted or a sorted T cell fraction (not recorded which). The sequence derives from a male donor with ankylosing spondylitis or in good health (not recorded which). The CDR3 region reads CSASHRAGAFEQYF. The DNA sequence is given as TGCAGTGCTAGCCATAGAGCGGGGGCCTTTGAGCAGTACTTC.